This TCR beta chain was found in a study of OX40 agonist ivuxolimab in advanced cancers. Some clones are missing from TCRdb's copy, which holds only in-frame ones; the method was immunoSEQ multiplex PCR. The sample lists more than 60,000 clones; 70% to 90% were seen once. Trimming left V 4 bases short and J 1 base short, with 11 bases between. Germline lookup yields CDR1 SGDLS and CDR2 YYNGEE. The CDR3 runs to 14 residues. The sequence was collected from an adult with an advanced solid tumor such as melanoma, head and neck, liver or kidney cancer. Sequencing was performed on CD4+ or CD8+ T cells sorted from blood, taken in a trial of the OX40 agonist ivuxolimab. The gene calls are TRBV9 and TRBJ1-1; D is unclear. The CDR3 loop is CASSPSLGNTEAFF. DNA for the CDR3: TGTGCCAGCAGCCCGTCACTGGGGAACACTGAAGCTTTCTTT.